This is a list of T cell receptor beta chains from one sample in a study of CD8+ T cells in alopecia areata. Repertoires were generated with immunoSEQ multiplex PCR, while TCRdb's copy carries only in-frame clones and drops some. The table shows around 140,000 clones, with 70% to 90% occurring only once. The source material was CD8+ T cells sorted from blood, sampled at week 4, from a patient treated with tofacitinib. Every receptor here comes from a human donor with alopecia areata. CDR3s include the opening cysteine and the closing phenylalanine or tryptophan. D genes are given only for firm matches. Clone size is given for some rows only: seen once, a few or many times, or a class if the clone is expanded.

>TRBJ1-1|NA|NA|12|TRBV13
CASSARTVEAFF
TGTGCCAGCAGCGCCCGGACAGTCGAAGCTTTCTTT
>TRBJ2-7|NA|NA|13|TRBV7-6
CASSEGTFYEQYF
TGTGCCAGCAGCGAAGGGACTTTCTACGAGCAGTACTTC
>TRBJ2-7|NA|NA|15|TRBV2
CASRDGTLSSYEQYF
TGTGCCAGCAGGGACGGGACATTGAGCTCCTACGAGCAGTACTTC
>TRBJ2-3|few|TRBD2|15|TRBV7-3
CASSPGTSAADTQYF
TGTGCCAGCAGCCCCGGGACTAGCGCTGCGGATACGCAGTATTTT
>TRBJ1-5|NA|NA|13|TRBV6-5
CASSWDSNQPQHF
TGTGCCAGCAGTTGGGACAGCAATCAGCCCCAGCATTTT
>TRBJ2-3|NA|TRBD1|13|TRBV5-4
CASSPDRADTQYF
TGTGCCAGCAGCCCAGACAGGGCAGATACGCAGTATTTT
>TRBJ2-1|NA|NA|13|TRBV5-4
CASSLVGANEQFF
TGTGCCAGCAGCTTGGTAGGGGCCAATGAGCAGTTCTTC
>TRBJ2-7|NA|TRBD2|14|TRBV7-9
CASSLLTSVHEQYF
TGTGCCAGCAGCTTACTCACTAGCGTTCACGAGCAGTACTTC
>TRBJ2-1|NA|TRBD2|14|TRBV9
CASSVGGGAVEQFF
TGTGCCAGCAGCGTAGGCGGGGGGGCCGTTGAGCAGTTCTTC
>TRBJ2-7|few|NA|13|TRBV6-5
CASSYRGFNEQYF
TGTGCCAGCAGTTACCGAGGATTCAACGAGCAGTACTTC
>TRBJ2-5|NA|TRBD1|16|TRBV13
CASSQPSGTGTETQYF
TGTGCCAGCAGCCAACCATCCGGGACAGGGACTGAGACCCAGTACTTC
>TRBJ1-1|NA|NA|16|TRBV28
CASSYIGRNMNTEAFF
TGTGCCAGCAGTTATATCGGACGGAATATGAACACTGAAGCTTTCTTT
>TRBJ2-7|NA|TRBD2|16|TRBV7-9
CASSLAVGGDAYEQYF
TGTGCCAGCAGCTTAGCGGTCGGGGGGGACGCCTACGAGCAGTACTTC
>TRBJ1-1|NA|NA|14|TRBV19
CASSTYAAGTEAFF
TGTGCCAGTAGTACCTACGCGGCAGGCACTGAAGCTTTCTTT
>TRBJ2-7|NA|NA|15|TRBV6-5
CASSYFFQNLYEQYF
TGTGCCAGCAGTTACTTCTTTCAAAATCTCTACGAGCAGTACTTC
>TRBJ1-1|NA|TRBD1|16|TRBV27
CASSLTGQGWVTEAFF
TGTGCCAGCAGTTTAACAGGACAGGGATGGGTCACTGAAGCTTTCTTT
>TRBJ2-7|NA|NA|13|TRBV5-6
CASSGAATYEQYF
TGTGCCAGCAGTGGGGCGGCGACCTACGAGCAGTACTTC
>TRBJ1-1|NA|NA|16|TRBV27
CASSLSWGSLGTEAFF
TGTGCCAGCAGTTTATCCTGGGGGAGCCTGGGAACTGAAGCTTTCTTT
>TRBJ2-3|NA|NA|17|TRBV7-9
CASSLGAQFPSTDTQYF
TGTGCCAGCAGCTTAGGGGCCCAGTTCCCTAGCACAGATACGCAGTATTTT
>TRBJ2-7|NA|NA|13|TRBV27
CASSLRQSYEQYF
TGTGCCAGCAGTTTAAGACAGTCCTACGAGCAGTACTTC
>TRBJ1-4|NA|TRBD1|16|TRBV5-4
CASSLALGTGGEKLFF
TGTGCCAGCAGCTTGGCCCTTGGGACAGGGGGTGAAAAACTGTTTTTT
>TRBJ2-7|NA|NA|15|TRBV9
CASSVEGVAGYEQYF
TGTGCCAGCAGCGTAGAAGGGGTCGCGGGCTACGAGCAGTACTTC
>TRBJ2-7|NA|NA|15|TRBV9
CASSQYSFPTDEQYF
TGTGCCAGCAGCCAGTACTCTTTCCCGACAGACGAGCAGTACTTC
>TRBJ1-5|NA|NA|13|TRBV6-5
CASSYSSNQPQHF
TGTGCCAGCAGTTACTCCAGCAATCAGCCCCAGCATTTT
>TRBJ2-1|NA|TRBD2|16|TRBV29-1
CSVEVVLAGDNNEQFF
TGCAGCGTTGAAGTCGTCCTAGCGGGGGATAACAATGAGCAGTTCTTC
>TRBJ2-7|NA|NA|12|TRBV6-5
CASSYAGAEQYF
TGTGCCAGCAGTTATGCGGGGGCCGAGCAGTACTTC
>TRBJ1-1|NA|NA|11|TRBV4-2
CASSQDRQAFF
TGTGCCAGCAGCCAAGATAGGCAAGCTTTCTTT
>TRBJ1-1|NA|NA|13|TRBV6-5
CASGTFSNTEAFF
TGTGCCAGTGGGACATTTTCGAACACTGAAGCTTTCTTT
>TRBJ1-1|NA|NA|15|TRBV30
CAWSVGPTGNTEAFF
TGTGCCTGGAGCGTTGGCCCGACAGGGAACACTGAAGCTTTCTTT
>TRBJ2-7|once|TRBD2|15|TRBV7-8
CASSLRLALSYEQYF
TGTGCCAGCAGCTTAAGACTAGCGTTATCCTACGAGCAGTACTTC
>TRBJ2-3|NA|TRBD2|14|TRBV4-1
CASSLTSGTDTQYF
TGCGCCAGCAGCCTGACTAGCGGCACAGATACGCAGTATTTT
>TRBJ1-5|NA|NA|18|TRBV27
CASSFVPPGRGRNQPQHF
TGTGCCAGCAGTTTTGTCCCCCCCGGTAGAGGCCGCAATCAGCCCCAGCATTTT
>TRBJ2-1|NA|TRBD2|15|TRBV6-5
CASSYLGGADNEQFF
TGTGCCAGCAGTTATCTCGGGGGGGCCGACAATGAGCAGTTCTTC
>TRBJ2-1|NA|TRBD2|16|TRBV7-9
CASSPPSGRAYNEQFF
TGTGCCAGCAGCCCACCTAGCGGGAGGGCCTACAATGAGCAGTTCTTC
>TRBJ2-3|NA|NA|15|TRBV15
CATSAFRGSTDTQYF
TGTGCCACCAGCGCCTTTAGGGGGAGCACAGATACGCAGTATTTT
>TRBJ2-5|NA|NA|15|TRBV9
CASSFRGLGGETQYF
TGTGCCAGCAGCTTCAGAGGACTCGGCGGGGAGACCCAGTACTTC
>TRBJ1-4|NA|NA|14|TRBV4-1
CASSALQGNEKLFF
TGCGCCAGCAGCGCCTTGCAGGGTAATGAAAAACTGTTTTTT
>TRBJ2-1|NA|NA|12|TRBV4-1
CASSAIMDEQFF
TGCGCCAGCAGCGCAATAATGGATGAGCAGTTCTTC
>TRBJ2-1|NA|NA|16|TRBV5-6
CASSHPDTEPYNEQFF
TGTGCCAGCAGCCACCCGGACACCGAGCCCTACAATGAGCAGTTCTTC
>TRBJ1-2|NA|TRBD1|19|TRBV29-1
CSVEGWGTTRTGSRDGYTF
TGCAGCGTTGAAGGTTGGGGAACCACGCGGACAGGTTCCCGTGATGGCTACACCTTC
>TRBJ1-2|NA|NA|13|TRBV5-6
CASSFHRDTRYTF
TGTGCCAGCAGCTTTCATAGGGACACGCGCTACACCTTC
>TRBJ1-1|NA|TRBD1|14|TRBV4-1
CASSNRQGNTEAFF
TGCGCCAGCAGCAATCGACAGGGAAACACTGAAGCTTTCTTT
>TRBJ2-7|NA|NA|15|TRBV9
CASSVGALSSYEQYF
TGTGCCAGCAGCGTAGGGGCATTAAGCTCCTACGAGCAGTACTTC
>TRBJ2-5|NA|NA|14|TRBV6-6
CASSPGLEQETQYF
TGTGCCAGCAGCCCCGGACTGGAACAAGAGACCCAGTACTTC
>TRBJ2-3|NA|NA|13|TRBV5-5
CASSPAAADTQYF
TGTGCCAGCAGCCCTGCTGCGGCGGATACGCAGTATTTT